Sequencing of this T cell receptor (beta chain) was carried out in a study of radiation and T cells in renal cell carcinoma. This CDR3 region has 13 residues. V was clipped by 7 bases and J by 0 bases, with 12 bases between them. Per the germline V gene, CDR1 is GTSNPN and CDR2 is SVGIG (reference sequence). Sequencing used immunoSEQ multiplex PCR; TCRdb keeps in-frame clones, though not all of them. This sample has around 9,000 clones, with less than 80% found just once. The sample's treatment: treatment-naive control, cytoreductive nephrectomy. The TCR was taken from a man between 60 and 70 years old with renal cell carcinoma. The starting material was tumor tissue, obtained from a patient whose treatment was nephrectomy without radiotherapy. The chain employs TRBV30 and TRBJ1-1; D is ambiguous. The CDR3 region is CASEKGMNTEAFF. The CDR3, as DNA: TGTGCCTCTGAGAAGGGCATGAACACTGAAGCTTTCTTT.